These 10 T cell receptor beta chains were sequenced from one sample in a study of CD8 T cells in Susac syndrome. Reverse transcription of roughly 0.5 to 1 ug RNA was carried out with random hexamers. From the immunoSEQ multiplex PCR reads, TCRdb called clonotypes with MiXCR, one entry per CDR3 protein. The repertoire holds 130,000 or so distinct CDR3 sequences, around 85% seen once, with roughly 0.5% in the top ten. Material: CD8+ T cells from PBMCs. Receptors were obtained from a human donor with multiple sclerosis.

The chain is built from TRBV6-6 and TRBJ2-3, with 14 bases fitting TRBD2. Germline loops: CDR1 MNHNY, CDR2 SVGAGI (reference sequence). The V and J ends lost 7 bases and 5 bases, in that order; junction bases with no gene match: 8. CDR3 length equals 16 residues. The CDR3 here is CASNPGLAGVKDTQYF. CDR3 in DNA: TGTGCCAGCAACCCGGGACTAGCGGGAGTCAAAGATACGCAGTATTTT.

The chain uses TRBV10-3 and TRBJ2-3; D call uncertain. The CDR3 extends over 15 amino acids. Germline V lookup: CDR1 ENHRY, CDR2 SYGVKD. V gave up 0 bases and J gave up 2 bases, with 9 bases separating them. CDR3 protein: CAISESGIFTDTQYF. CDR3 sequence (DNA): TGTGCCATCAGTGAGTCAGGCATCTTCACAGATACGCAGTATTTT.

The V call is TRBV7-2, the J call TRBJ2-2; D remains ambiguous. The length of the CDR3 is 17 residues. Deletions cut 3 bases from V and 3 bases from J, with 17 bases between. Germline-derived CDR1 and CDR2 are SGHTA and FQGNSA. The CDR3 bases are TGTGCCAGCAGCTTCCTCGGGCAGCAAGCATACACCGGGGAGCTGTTTTTT. Encoded protein: CASSFLGQQAYTGELFF.

The chain is built from TRBV9 and TRBJ2-2; D is possibly TRBD1 (6 bases). CDR1 is SGDLS, CDR2 YYNGEE, per germline. V gave up 3 bases and J gave up 4 bases, with 13 bases separating them. The CDR3 consists of 15 residues. CDR3 amino acids: CASSEWDTSTGELFF. CDR3 nucleotide sequence: TGTGCCAGCAGCGAATGGGACACCTCCACCGGGGAGCTGTTTTTT. The full variable domain, completed using reference TRBV9 and TRBJ2-2, is DSGVTQTPKHLITATGQRVTLRCSPRSGDLSVYWYQQSLDQGLQFLIQYYNGEERAKGNILERFSAQQFPDLHSELNLSSLELGDSALYFCASSEWDTSTGELFFGEGSRLTVL.

The chain combines TRBV11-2 with TRBJ2-7; TRBD1 might be the D (6 bases). The CDR3 covers 13 residues. V lost 3 bases to trimming and J lost 3 bases, with 9 bases between them. Germline CDR1 and CDR2: SGHAT and FQNNGV. CDR3 sequence: CASSFQGGYEQYV. CDR3 DNA: TGTGCCAGCAGCTTTCAAGGGGGCTACGAGCAGTACGTC.

In this sample, this clonotype turned up once. The chain is built from TRBV19 and TRBJ2-1; D is possibly TRBD1 or TRBD2 (6 bases each). The CDR3 extends over 15 amino acids. In germline, CDR1 is LNHDA, CDR2 SQIVND (reference sequence). The ends were cut back, 3 bases at V and 8 bases at J, with 17 bases in the middle. The CDR3 nucleotides read TGTGCCAGTAGTATTTATGGGGGGCCGGGGGATGAGCAGTTCTTC. This sequence encodes CASSIYGGPGDEQFF.

This clonotype was seen a single time. This chain connects TRBV4-1 to TRBJ1-1; D unclear. CDR1 is MGHRA, CDR2 YSYEKL, per germline. V shed 1 base and J shed 4 bases, with 7 bases lying between them. The CDR3 is 13 amino acids. The CDR3 spells CASSQVIGTEAFF. For the CDR3, the DNA is TGCGCCAGCAGCCAAGTTATCGGCACTGAAGCTTTCTTT.

The rearrangement links TRBV30 to TRBJ2-1; D gene ambiguous. Germline CDR1 is GTSNPN and CDR2 is SVGIG (reference sequence). The CDR3 contains 13 residues. With 2 bases removed from V and 7 bases from J, the gap between germline ends came to 12 bases. This chain's CDR3 is CAWSRYVSNEQFF. The CDR3 DNA reads as TGTGCCTGGAGTCGGTACGTGAGTAATGAGCAGTTCTTC.

Only a few counts were recorded for this clonotype. The chain combines TRBV4-1 with TRBJ2-3, with TRBD2 matching over 12 bases. The CDR3 contains 15 residues. V lost 3 bases, J lost 4 bases, and 2 bases stayed unmatched. The germline gives CDR1 MGHRA, CDR2 YSYEKL. The CDR3 here is CASSQTSGRPDTQYF. Written as DNA, the CDR3 is TGCGCCAGCAGCCAGACTAGCGGGAGACCAGATACGCAGTATTTT.

The CDR3 DNA reads as TGTGCCACGCCCATATTGGAGACATCGAACACCGGGGAGCTGTTTTTT. This sequence encodes CATPILETSNTGELFF. This chain uses TRBV6-1 with TRBJ2-2; D not certain. The CDR3 length is 16 residues. Per germline, CDR1 MNHNS and CDR2 SASEGT. V was shortened by 10 bases and J by 0 bases, with 18 bases between the two germline ends.